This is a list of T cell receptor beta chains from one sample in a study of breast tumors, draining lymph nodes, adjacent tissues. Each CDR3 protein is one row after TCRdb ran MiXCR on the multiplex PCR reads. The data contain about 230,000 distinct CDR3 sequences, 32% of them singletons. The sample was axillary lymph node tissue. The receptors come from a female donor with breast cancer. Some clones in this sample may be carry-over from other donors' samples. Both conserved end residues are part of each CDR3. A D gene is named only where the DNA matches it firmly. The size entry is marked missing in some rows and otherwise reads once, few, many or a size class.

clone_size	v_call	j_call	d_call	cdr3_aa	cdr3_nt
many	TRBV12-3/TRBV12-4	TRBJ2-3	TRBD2	CASSFQAPGLGTDTQYF	TGTGCCAGCAGTTTCCAGGCCCCGGGACTAGGGACAGATACGCAGTATTTT
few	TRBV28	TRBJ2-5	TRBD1	CASSSDDRGPQETQYF	TGTGCCAGCAGTTCCGATGACAGGGGGCCCCAAGAGACCCAGTACTTC
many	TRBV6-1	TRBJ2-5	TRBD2	CASSGGGYQETQYF	TGTGCCAGCAGTGGGGGAGGGTACCAAGAGACCCAGTACTTC
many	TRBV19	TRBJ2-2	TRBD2	CASSIGGSRTGELFF	TGTGCCAGTAGTATAGGCGGGAGCCGGACCGGGGAGCTGTTTTTT
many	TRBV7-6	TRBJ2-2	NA	CASSLAVTGELFF	TGTGCCAGCAGCTTAGCGGTTACCGGGGAGCTGTTTTTT
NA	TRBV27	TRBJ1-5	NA	CASSPQVSNQPQHF	TGTGCCAGCAGCCCTCAGGTTAGCAATCAGCCCCAGCATTTT
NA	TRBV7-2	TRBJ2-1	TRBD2	CASRKGLAGRNEQFF	TGTGCCAGCAGGAAGGGACTAGCGGGAAGGAATGAGCAGTTCTTC
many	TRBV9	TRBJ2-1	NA	CASSGYRDSQFF	TGTGCCAGCAGCGGATACCGGGACTCCCAGTTCTTC
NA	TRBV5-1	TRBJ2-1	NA	CASSLITVYNEQFF	TGCGCCAGCAGCCTCATCACAGTTTACAATGAGCAGTTCTTC
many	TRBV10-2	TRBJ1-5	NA	CASSEGARQPQHF	TGCGCCAGCAGTGAGGGGGCCCGTCAGCCCCAGCATTTT
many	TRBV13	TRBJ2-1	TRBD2	CASSSHLTSGTYNEQFF	TGTGCCAGCAGCTCCCACTTGACTAGCGGGACTTACAATGAGCAGTTCTTC
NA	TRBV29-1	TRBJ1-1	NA	CSVRRATGNTTEAFF	TGCAGCGTTCGTAGGGCAACTGGAAACACCACTGAAGCTTTCTTT
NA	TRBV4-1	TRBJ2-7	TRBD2	CASSQNPSGLSYEQYF	TGCGCCAGCAGCCAAAACCCTAGCGGGCTCTCCTACGAGCAGTACTTC
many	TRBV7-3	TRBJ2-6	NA	CASSLNNLAGANVLTF	TGTGCCAGCAGCTTAAACAATCTTGCTGGGGCCAACGTCCTGACTTTC
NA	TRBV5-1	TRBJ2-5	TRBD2	CASSSGGVGRARETQYF	TGCGCCAGCAGCTCGGGGGGAGTTGGGAGGGCCAGAGAGACCCAGTACTTC
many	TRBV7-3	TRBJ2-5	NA	CASSLGPQETQYF	TGTGCCAGCAGCTTGGGCCCTCAAGAGACCCAGTACTTC
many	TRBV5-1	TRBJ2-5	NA	CASSGGRLQETQYF	TGCGCCAGCAGCGGCGGACGGCTCCAAGAGACCCAGTACTTC